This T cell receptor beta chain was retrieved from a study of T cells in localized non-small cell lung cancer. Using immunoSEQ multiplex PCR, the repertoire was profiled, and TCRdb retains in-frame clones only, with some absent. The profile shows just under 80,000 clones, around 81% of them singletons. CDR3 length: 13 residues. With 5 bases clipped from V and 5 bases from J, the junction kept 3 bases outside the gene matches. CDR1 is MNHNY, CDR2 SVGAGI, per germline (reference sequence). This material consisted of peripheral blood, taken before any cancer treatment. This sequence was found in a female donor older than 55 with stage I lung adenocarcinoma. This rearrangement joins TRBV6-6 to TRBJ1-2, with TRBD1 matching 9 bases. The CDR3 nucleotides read TGTGCCAGCAGTGAGACAGGGGGGTATGGCTACACCTTC. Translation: CASSETGGYGYTF.